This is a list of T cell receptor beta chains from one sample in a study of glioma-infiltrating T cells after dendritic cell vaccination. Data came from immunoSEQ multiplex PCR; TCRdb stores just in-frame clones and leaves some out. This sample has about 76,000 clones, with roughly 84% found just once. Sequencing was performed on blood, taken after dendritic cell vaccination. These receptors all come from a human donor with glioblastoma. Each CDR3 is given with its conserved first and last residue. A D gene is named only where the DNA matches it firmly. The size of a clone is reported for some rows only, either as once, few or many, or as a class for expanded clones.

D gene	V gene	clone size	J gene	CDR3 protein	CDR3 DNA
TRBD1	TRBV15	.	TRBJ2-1	CATSRGQGAYNEQFF	TGTGCCACCAGCAGAGGACAGGGGGCTTACAATGAGCAGTTCTTC
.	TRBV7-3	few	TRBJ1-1	CASSSTGYTEAFF	TGTGCCAGCAGCTCCACAGGGTACACTGAAGCTTTCTTT
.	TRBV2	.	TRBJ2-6	CASSEAGGQGGARGANVLTF	TGTGCCAGCAGTGAAGCGGGGGGGCAGGGAGGCGCGCGAGGGGCCAACGTCCTGACTTTC
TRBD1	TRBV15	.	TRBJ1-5	CATSRGTASSNQPQHF	TGTGCCACCAGCCGTGGGACAGCCAGTAGCAATCAGCCCCAGCATTTT
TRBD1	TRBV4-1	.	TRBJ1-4	CASSRGTATNEKLFF	TGCGCCAGCAGCCGGGGGACAGCCACTAATGAAAAACTGTTTTTT
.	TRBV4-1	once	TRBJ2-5	CASREQVNKETQYF	TGCGCCAGCAGGGAACAGGTTAACAAAGAGACCCAGTACTTC
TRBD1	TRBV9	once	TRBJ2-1	CASSPQGVEQFF	TGTGCCAGCAGCCCCCAGGGGGTTGAGCAGTTCTTC
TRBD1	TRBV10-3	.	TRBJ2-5	CAISETGDTQETQYF	TGTGCCATCAGTGAGACAGGGGATACACAAGAGACCCAGTACTTC
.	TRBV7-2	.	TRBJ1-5	CASSPQSPGAQHF	TGTGCCAGCAGCCCTCAGAGTCCAGGGGCCCAGCATTTT
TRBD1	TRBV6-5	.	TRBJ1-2	CASSYTGQGSGYTF	TGTGCCAGCAGTTACACCGGACAGGGGTCTGGCTACACCTTC
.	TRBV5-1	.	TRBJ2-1	CASSLPYLQGGPNEQFF	TGCGCCAGCAGCTTGCCGTACTTACAGGGGGGGCCCAATGAGCAGTTCTTC
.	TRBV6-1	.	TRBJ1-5	CASSRSQPQHF	TGTGCCAGCAGTCGGTCCCAGCCCCAGCATTTT
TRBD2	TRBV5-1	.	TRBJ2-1	CASTGGGTSAYNEQFF	TGCGCCAGCACCGGGGGTGGGACTAGCGCTTACAATGAGCAGTTCTTC
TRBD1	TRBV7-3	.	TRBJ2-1	CASSSSGQNNEQFF	TGTGCCAGCAGCTCCTCGGGACAGAACAATGAGCAGTTCTTC
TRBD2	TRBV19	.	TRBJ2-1	CASSRLAGGSEQFF	TGTGCCAGCAGCCGACTAGCGGGAGGGAGTGAGCAGTTCTTC
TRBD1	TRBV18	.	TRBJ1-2	CASSPETGGYYGYTF	TGTGCCAGCTCACCCGAGACAGGGGGTTACTATGGCTACACCTTC
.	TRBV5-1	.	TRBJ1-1	CASSKGQNTEAFF	TGCGCCAGCAGCAAGGGACAGAACACTGAAGCTTTCTTT